This T cell receptor beta chain was sequenced in a study of T cell responses to AZD1222 COVID-19 vaccine. In the study overall: It was second doses at about 4 or about 12 weeks that were pooled. Study-wide points: Vaccination with two AZD1222 doses was followed by a rise in Spike-specific TCR breadth and depth. The study sampled repertoires only after the peak T cell response. Spike-wide coverage was observed for vaccine-associated CD4 TCRs, with dominant responses at 160-218 and 743-854.

This CDR3 spans 16 amino acids. Germline CDR1 reads SGHRS; CDR2 reads YFSETQ. Trimming removed 0 bases from V and 0 bases from J, with 11 bases in between. Using immunoSEQ multiplex PCR, the repertoire was profiled, and TCRdb retains in-frame clones only, with some absent. The table includes more than 85,000 clones, 78% detected once. The sample holds one count of this clone. Its target is unknown. The specimen was peripheral blood, collected on day 0 of AZD1222 vaccination. This chain uses TRBV5-1 with TRBJ2-3; D unclear. The source is an adult in good health. CDR3 in DNA: TGCGCCAGCAGCTTGGCCAGTCAAACTAGCACAGATACGCAGTATTTT. Residues: CASSLASQTSTDTQYF.